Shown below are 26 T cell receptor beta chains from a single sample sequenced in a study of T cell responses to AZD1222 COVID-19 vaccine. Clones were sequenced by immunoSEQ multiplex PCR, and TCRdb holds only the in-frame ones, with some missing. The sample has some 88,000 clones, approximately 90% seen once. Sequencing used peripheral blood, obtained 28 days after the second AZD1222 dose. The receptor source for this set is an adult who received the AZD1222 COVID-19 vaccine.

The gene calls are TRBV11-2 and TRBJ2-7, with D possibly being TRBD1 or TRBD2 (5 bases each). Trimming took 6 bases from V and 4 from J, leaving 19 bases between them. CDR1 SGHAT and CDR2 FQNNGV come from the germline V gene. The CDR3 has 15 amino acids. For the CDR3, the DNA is TGTGCCAGCAGTTTCACTCCCCGAGGGGCGTACGAGCAGTACTTC. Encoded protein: CASSFTPRGAYEQYF.

The CDR3, as DNA: TGTGCCAGCAGTGCGAGAGGACTAGCGGGGAGCTCCTACGAGCAGTACTTC. It is translated as CASSARGLAGSSYEQYF. V usage is TRBV28 and J usage is TRBJ2-7; 12 bases line up with TRBD2. The junction had 8 bases not matched to a gene; V was cut back by 5 bases and J by 0 bases. This CDR3 spans 17 amino acids. Germline CDR1 reads MDHEN; CDR2 reads SYDVKM. Full variable domain (rest looked up from reference TRBV28 and TRBJ2-7): DVKVTQSSRYLVKRTGEKVFLECVQDMDHENMFWYRQDPGLGLRLIYFSYDVKMKEKGDIPEGYSVSREKKERFSLILESASTNQTSMYLCASSARGLAGSSYEQYFGPGTRLTVT.

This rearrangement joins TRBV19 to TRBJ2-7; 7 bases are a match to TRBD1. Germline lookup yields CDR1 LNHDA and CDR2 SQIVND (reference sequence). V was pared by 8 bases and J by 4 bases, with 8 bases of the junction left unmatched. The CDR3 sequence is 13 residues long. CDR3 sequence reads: CASGRTGDYEQYF. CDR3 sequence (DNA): TGTGCCAGTGGAAGGACAGGAGATTACGAGCAGTACTTC.

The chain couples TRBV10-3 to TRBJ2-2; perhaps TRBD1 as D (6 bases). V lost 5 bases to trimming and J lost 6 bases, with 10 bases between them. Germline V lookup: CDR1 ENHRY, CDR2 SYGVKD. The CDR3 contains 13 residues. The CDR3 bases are TGTGCCATCAGTTCAGGGGTTTCCGGGGAGCTGTTTTTT. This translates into CAISSGVSGELFF.

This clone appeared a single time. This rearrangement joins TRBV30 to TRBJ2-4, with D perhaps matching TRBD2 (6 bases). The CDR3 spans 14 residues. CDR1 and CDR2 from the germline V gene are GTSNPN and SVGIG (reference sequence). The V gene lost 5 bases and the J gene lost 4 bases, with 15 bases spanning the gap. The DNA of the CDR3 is TGTGCCTGGGGAACGCGGGGCACTAAAAACATTCAGTACTTC. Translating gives CAWGTRGTKNIQYF.

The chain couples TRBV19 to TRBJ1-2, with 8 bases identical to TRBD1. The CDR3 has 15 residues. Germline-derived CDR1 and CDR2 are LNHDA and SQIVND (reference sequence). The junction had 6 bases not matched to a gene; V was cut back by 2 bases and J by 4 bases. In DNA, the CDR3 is TGTGCCAGTAGTATATTACAGGGGGGAACCTATGGCTACACCTTC. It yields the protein CASSILQGGTYGYTF.

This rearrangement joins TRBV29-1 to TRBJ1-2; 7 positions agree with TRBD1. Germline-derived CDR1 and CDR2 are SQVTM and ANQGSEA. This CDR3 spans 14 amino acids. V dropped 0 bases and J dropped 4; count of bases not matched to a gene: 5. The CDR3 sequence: CSVEEVRGSYGYTF. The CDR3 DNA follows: TGCAGCGTTGAAGAGGTCAGGGGGTCCTATGGCTACACCTTC.

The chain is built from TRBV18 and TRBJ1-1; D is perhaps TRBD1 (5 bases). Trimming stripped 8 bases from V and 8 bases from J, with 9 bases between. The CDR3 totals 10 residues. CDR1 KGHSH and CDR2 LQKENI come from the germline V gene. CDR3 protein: CASDSHEAFF. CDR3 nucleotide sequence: TGTGCCAGCGACAGCCACGAAGCTTTCTTT.

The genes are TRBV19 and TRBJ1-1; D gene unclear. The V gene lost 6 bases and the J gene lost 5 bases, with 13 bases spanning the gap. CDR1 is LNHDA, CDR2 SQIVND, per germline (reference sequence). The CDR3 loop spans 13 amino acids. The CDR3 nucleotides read TGTGCCAGTAGCGGACGTGTACAGACTGAAGCTTTCTTT. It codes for CASSGRVQTEAFF.

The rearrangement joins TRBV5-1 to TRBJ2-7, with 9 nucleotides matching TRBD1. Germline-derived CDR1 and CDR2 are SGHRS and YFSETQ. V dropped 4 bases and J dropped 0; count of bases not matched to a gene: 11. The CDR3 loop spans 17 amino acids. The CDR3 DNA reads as TGCGCCAGCAGCCTCGGTACAGGGGGCTACAGCTCCTACGAGCAGTACTTC. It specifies CASSLGTGGYSSYEQYF.

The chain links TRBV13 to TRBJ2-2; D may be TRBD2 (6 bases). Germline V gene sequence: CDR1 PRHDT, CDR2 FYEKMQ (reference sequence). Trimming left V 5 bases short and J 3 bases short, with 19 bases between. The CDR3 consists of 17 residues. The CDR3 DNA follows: TGTGCCAGCAGCCGTTCCCGGGCCGGGGGATACACCGGGGAGCTGTTTTTT. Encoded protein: CASSRSRAGGYTGELFF.

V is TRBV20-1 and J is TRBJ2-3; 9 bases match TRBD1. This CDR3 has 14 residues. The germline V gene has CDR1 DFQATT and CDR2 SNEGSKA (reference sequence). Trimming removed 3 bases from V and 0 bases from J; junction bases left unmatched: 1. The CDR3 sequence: CSASDRGSTDTQYF. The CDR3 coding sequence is TGCAGTGCTAGTGACAGGGGGAGCACAGATACGCAGTATTTT.

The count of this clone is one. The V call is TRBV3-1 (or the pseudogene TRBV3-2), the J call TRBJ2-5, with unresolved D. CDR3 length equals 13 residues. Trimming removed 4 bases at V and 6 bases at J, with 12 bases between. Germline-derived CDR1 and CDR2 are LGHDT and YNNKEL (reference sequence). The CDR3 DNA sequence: TGTGCCAGCAGCCGAAGGGCCGGACAGACCCAGTACTTC. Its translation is CASSRRAGQTQYF.

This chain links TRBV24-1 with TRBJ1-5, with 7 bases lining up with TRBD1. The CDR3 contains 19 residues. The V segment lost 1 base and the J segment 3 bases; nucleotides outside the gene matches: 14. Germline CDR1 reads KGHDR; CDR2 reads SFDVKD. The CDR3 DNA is TGTGCCACCAGTGATTTCCGTGGGACAGATAACAATCCCAATCAGCCCCAGCATTTT. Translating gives CATSDFRGTDNNPNQPQHF.

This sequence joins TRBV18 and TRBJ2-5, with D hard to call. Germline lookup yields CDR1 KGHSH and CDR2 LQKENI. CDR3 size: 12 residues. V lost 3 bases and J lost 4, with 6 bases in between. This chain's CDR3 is CASSPRPETQYF. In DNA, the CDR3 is TGTGCCAGCTCACCTCGCCCAGAGACCCAGTACTTC.

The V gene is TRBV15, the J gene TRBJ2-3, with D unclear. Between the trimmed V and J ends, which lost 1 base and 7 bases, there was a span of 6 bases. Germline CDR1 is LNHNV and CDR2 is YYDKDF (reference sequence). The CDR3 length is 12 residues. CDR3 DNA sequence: TGTGCCACCAGCAGAGGGTGGAATACGCAGTATTTT. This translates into CATSRGWNTQYF.

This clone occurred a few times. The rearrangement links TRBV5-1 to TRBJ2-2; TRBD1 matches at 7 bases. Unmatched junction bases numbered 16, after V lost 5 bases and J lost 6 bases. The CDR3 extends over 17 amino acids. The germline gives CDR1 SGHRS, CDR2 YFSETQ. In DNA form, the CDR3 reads TGCGCCAGCAGGATGGAGCAGGGGGTTGTACGGGCCGGGGAGCTGTTTTTT. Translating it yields CASRMEQGVVRAGELFF.

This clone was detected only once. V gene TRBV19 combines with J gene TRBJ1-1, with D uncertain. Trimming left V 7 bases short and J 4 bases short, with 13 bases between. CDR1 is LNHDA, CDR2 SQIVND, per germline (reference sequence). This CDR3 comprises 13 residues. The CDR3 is CASMSPAGTEAFF. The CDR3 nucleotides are TGTGCCAGTATGTCCCCAGCGGGCACTGAAGCTTTCTTT.

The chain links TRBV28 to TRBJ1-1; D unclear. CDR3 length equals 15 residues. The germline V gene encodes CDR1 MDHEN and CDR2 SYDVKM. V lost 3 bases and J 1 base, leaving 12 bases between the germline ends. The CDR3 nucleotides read TGTGCCAGCAGTTTGCGGGCCATACGGAACACTGAAGCTTTCTTT. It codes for CASSLRAIRNTEAFF. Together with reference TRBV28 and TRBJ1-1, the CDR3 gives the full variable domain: DVKVTQSSRYLVKRTGEKVFLECVQDMDHENMFWYRQDPGLGLRLIYFSYDVKMKEKGDIPEGYSVSREKKERFSLILESASTNQTSMYLCASSLRAIRNTEAFFGQGTRLTVV.

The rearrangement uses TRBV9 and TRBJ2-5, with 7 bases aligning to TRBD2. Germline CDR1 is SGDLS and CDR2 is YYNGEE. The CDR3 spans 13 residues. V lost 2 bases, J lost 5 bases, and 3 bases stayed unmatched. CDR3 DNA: TGTGCCAGCAGCGTCGGGGGGTGGGAGACCCAGTACTTC. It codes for CASSVGGWETQYF.

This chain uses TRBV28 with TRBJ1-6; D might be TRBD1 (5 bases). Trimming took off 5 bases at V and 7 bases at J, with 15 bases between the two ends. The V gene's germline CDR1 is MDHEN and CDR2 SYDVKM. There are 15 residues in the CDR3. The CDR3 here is CASSGPRDGNSPLHF. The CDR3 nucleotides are TGTGCCAGCAGTGGGCCCCGGGACGGCAATTCACCCCTCCACTTT. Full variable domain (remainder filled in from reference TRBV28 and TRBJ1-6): DVKVTQSSRYLVKRTGEKVFLECVQDMDHENMFWYRQDPGLGLRLIYFSYDVKMKEKGDIPEGYSVSREKKERFSLILESASTNQTSMYLCASSGPRDGNSPLHFGNGTRLTVT.

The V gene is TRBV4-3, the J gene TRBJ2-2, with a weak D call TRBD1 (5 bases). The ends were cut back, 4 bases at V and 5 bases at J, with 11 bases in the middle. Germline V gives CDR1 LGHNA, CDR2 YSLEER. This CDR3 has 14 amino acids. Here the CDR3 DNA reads TGCGCCAGCAGCCCCCCTGGGGCGACCGGGGAGCTGTTTTTT. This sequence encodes CASSPPGATGELFF.

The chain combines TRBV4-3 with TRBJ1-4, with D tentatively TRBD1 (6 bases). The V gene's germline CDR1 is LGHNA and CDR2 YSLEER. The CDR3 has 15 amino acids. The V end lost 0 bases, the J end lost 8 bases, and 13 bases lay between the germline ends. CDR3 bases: TGCGCCAGCAGCCAAGATGGACAGAGTCCAGAAAAACTGTTTTTT. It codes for CASSQDGQSPEKLFF.

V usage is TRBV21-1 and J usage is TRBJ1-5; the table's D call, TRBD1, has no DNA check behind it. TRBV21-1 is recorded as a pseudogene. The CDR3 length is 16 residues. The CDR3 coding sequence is TGTGCCAGCAGCAAAGCCAAGACAGGGGGTTATCAGCCCCAGCATTTT. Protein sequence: CASSKAKTGGYQPQHF.

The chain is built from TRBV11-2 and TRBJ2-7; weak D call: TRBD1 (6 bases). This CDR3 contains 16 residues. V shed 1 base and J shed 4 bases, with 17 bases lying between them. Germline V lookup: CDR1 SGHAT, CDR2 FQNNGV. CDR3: CASSLGPYFDRYEQYF. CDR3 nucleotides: TGTGCCAGCAGCTTAGGGCCTTATTTCGACAGGTACGAGCAGTACTTC.

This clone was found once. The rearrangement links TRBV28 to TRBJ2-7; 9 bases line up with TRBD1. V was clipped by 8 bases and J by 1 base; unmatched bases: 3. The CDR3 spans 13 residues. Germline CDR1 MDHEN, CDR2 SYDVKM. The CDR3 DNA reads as TGTGCCAGCGAAGGGACAGGGTCCTACGAGCAGTACTTC. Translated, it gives CASEGTGSYEQYF.